This TCR beta chain was recovered during a study of blood T cell repertoires in COVID-19. Germline V gene sequence: CDR1 SGHDT, CDR2 YYEEEE. Between the trimmed V and J ends, which lost 1 base and 8 bases, there was a span of 12 bases. This CDR3 contains 13 residues. How the authors handled the data: The assay estimated nucleated cells by amplifying reference gene primers. Some clones are missing from TCRdb's copy, which holds only in-frame ones; the method was immunoSEQ multiplex PCR. From that table come the V and J calls and clone size; the DNA was used to work out D and trimming. Among a few hundred thousand clones, around 86% were seen once, and the ten largest hold 3.5% to 4.5%.

The V call is TRBV5-6, the J call TRBJ1-2; D possibly corresponds to TRBD1 (6 bases). The receptor comes from a man aged 50-59 years with acute or convalescent COVID-19. Material for sequencing was peripheral blood. The chain's CDR3 is CASSLRGAEGYTF. Here the CDR3 DNA reads TGTGCCAGCAGCTTGCGGGGGGCGGAGGGCTACACCTTC.